Following are 17 T cell receptor beta chains from one sample sequenced in a study of CD4+ T cells in melanoma (dated by TCRdb to between 2021 and 2024). The library was produced with the immunoSEQ multiplex PCR assay. The source is immuneACCESS, and TCRdb retained only in-frame sequences with V and J called. Part of the clones is not carried over; for the studies checked, unresolved V genes explain less than half of this, and the remainder is unexplained. This sample lists more than 15,000 clones; around 77% were detected once. In total, the top ten clones hold roughly 12% of the sample. What was sequenced was cells from a culture (not recorded whether cultured in vitro). The receptor set was obtained from a human donor with melanoma.

The rearrangement links TRBV5-1 to TRBJ1-3; D is undetermined. Germline V gene sequence: CDR1 SGHRS, CDR2 YFSETQ. Trimming cost V 2 bases and J 4 bases, with 7 bases left between them. The length of the CDR3 is 13 residues. The CDR3 is CASSLRNGNTIYF. In nucleotides, the CDR3 is TGCGCCAGCAGCTTAAGAAACGGAAACACCATATATTTT.

This clone occurred once. The chain couples TRBV6-5 to TRBJ1-4; a possible D gene is TRBD1 (5 bases). Trimming pared 2 bases from V and 7 bases from J, leaving 8 bases between. Germline loops: CDR1 MNHEY, CDR2 SVGAGI. The CDR3 runs to 13 residues. The CDR3 is CASSYGTVEKLFF. The CDR3 DNA reads TGTGCCAGCAGTTACGGGACCGTTGAAAAACTGTTTTTT.

The chain couples TRBV4-1 to TRBJ2-1; D gene unclear. The length of the CDR3 is 14 residues. Germline V lookup: CDR1 MGHRA, CDR2 YSYEKL. V lost 0 bases, J lost 7 bases, and 10 bases lay in between. CDR3 DNA: TGCGCCAGCAGCCAAGAAGGTACGCGGAATGAGCAGTTCTTC. This codes for CASSQEGTRNEQFF.

This clone was seen more than once but under ten times. This rearrangement joins TRBV6-1 to TRBJ2-1; D gene ambiguous. Trimming removed 7 bases at V and 10 bases at J, with 14 bases between. The CDR3 totals 12 residues. Germline loops: CDR1 MNHNS, CDR2 SASEGT. For the CDR3, the DNA is TGTGCCAGCACCTTCAGCACGAGGGAGCAGTTCTTC. Its protein product is CASTFSTREQFF.

This chain joins TRBV12-1 and TRBJ2-1; TRBD1, as called in the table, went unchecked against the DNA. TRBV12-1 has pseudogene status. The CDR3 runs to 14 residues. Here the CDR3 DNA reads TGTGCCAGCAGCTTTAGGACACGCCAGGATGAGCAGTTCTTC. Protein: CASSFRTRQDEQFF.

The chain has TRBV5-1 and TRBJ2-7; D might be TRBD1 (5 bases). Germline CDR1 SGHRS, CDR2 YFSETQ. Trimming shortened V by 3 bases and J by 3 bases, and 22 bases separated the two germline ends. CDR3 size: 17 residues. The chain's CDR3 is CASSWGFGVGASYEQYF. CDR3 DNA: TGCGCCAGCAGCTGGGGTTTCGGTGTTGGGGCCAGCTACGAGCAGTACTTC.

This chain connects TRBV30 to TRBJ1-4, with D tentatively TRBD1 (6 bases). This CDR3 has 11 residues. Per the germline V gene, CDR1 is GTSNPN and CDR2 is SVGIG (reference sequence). V was pared by 2 bases and J by 14 bases, with 12 bases between. Here the CDR3 DNA reads TGTGCCTGGAGTCCACAGGGTAGGCTGTTTTTT. Its protein product is CAWSPQGRLFF. The variable domain in full, completed from reference TRBV30 and TRBJ1-4, reads SQTIHQWPATLVQPVGSPLSLECTVEGTSNPNLYWYRQAAGRGLQLLFYSVGIGQISSEVPQNLSASRPQDRQFILSSKKLLLSDSGFYLCAWSPQGRLFFGSGTQLSVL.

CDR3 protein: CASSQDRVELRGYTF. The CDR3 nucleotides read TGTGCCAGCAGCCAAGACAGGGTGGAACTGCGTGGCTACACCTTC. The gene calls are TRBV4-2 and TRBJ1-2, with D tentatively TRBD1 (5 bases). Trimming removed 0 bases from V and 7 bases from J, with 15 bases in between. CDR3 length: 15 amino acids. Looked up from germline, CDR1 is LGHNA and CDR2 is YNFKEQ.

In its sample, this clone was seen a few times. This chain connects TRBV20-1 to TRBJ1-1; D not certain. The V gene's germline CDR1 is DFQATT and CDR2 SNEGSKA (reference sequence). Between the trimmed V and J ends, which lost 4 bases and 4 bases, there was a span of 4 bases. The CDR3 spans 10 residues. The DNA for the CDR3 is TGCAGTGCTATTGGCACTGAAGCTTTCTTT. Protein sequence: CSAIGTEAFF.

V and J are TRBV7-9 and TRBJ2-1; tentatively, D is TRBD2 (6 bases). CDR3 length equals 14 residues. V was clipped by 0 bases and J by 9 bases, with 12 bases between them. Germline V lookup: CDR1 SEHNR, CDR2 FQNEAQ (reference sequence). The CDR3 loop reads CASSLAGGAGEQFF. CDR3 coding DNA: TGTGCCAGCAGCTTAGCGGGCGGGGCGGGTGAGCAGTTCTTC.

The chain carries TRBV30 and TRBJ2-5; no firm D call. From germline, CDR1 is GTSNPN and CDR2 SVGIG (reference sequence). With 1 base removed from V and 0 bases from J, the gap between germline ends came to 6 bases. The CDR3 sequence is 13 residues long. The CDR3 DNA reads as TGTGCCTGGAGTGGCAGGTACCAAGAGACCCAGTACTTC. It yields the protein CAWSGRYQETQYF.

This chain joins TRBV7-9 and TRBJ2-7; D is unclear. CDR3 length equals 11 residues. V dropped 5 bases and J dropped 6 bases, with 8 bases sitting between them. Germline CDR1 is SEHNR and CDR2 is FQNEAQ (reference sequence). The CDR3 spells CASSPWSEQYF. The CDR3 bases are TGTGCCAGCAGCCCCTGGTCCGAGCAGTACTTC.

The genes are TRBV7-9 and TRBJ2-2; 7 bases line up with TRBD2. CDR3 length: 18 residues. CDR1 is SEHNR and CDR2 is FQNEAQ in the germline V gene (reference sequence). V was clipped by 2 bases and J by 3 bases; unmatched bases: 12. The CDR3 loop is CASSLKRSQRGYTGELFF. DNA of the CDR3: TGTGCCAGCAGCTTAAAACGTTCCCAGCGGGGATACACCGGGGAGCTGTTTTTT.

The CDR3 DNA reads TGTGCCAGCAGCCTTCTCGGGGGAGGCAGCACAGATACGCAGTATTTT. Translated, it gives CASSLLGGGSTDTQYF. The rearrangement links TRBV25-1 to TRBJ2-3, with D possibly TRBD2 on 6 matching bases. Germline V gene sequence: CDR1 MGHDK, CDR2 SYGVNS. Trimming removed 6 bases from V and 0 bases from J, with 16 bases in between. The CDR3 length is 16 residues.

V usage is TRBV14 and J usage is TRBJ2-1; D gene unclear. This CDR3 spans 15 amino acids. The V gene lost 2 bases and the J gene lost 3 bases, with 11 bases spanning the gap. Germline V gives CDR1 SGHDN, CDR2 FVKESK. For the CDR3, the DNA is TGTGCCAGCAGCCAACGTCTAGGGAACTACAATGAGCAGTTCTTC. Translating it yields CASSQRLGNYNEQFF.

The table lists this clone with a count of one. This chain joins TRBV5-1 and TRBJ1-1; D is ambiguous. Germline CDR1 SGHRS, CDR2 YFSETQ. V was pared by 2 bases and J by 2 bases, with 16 bases between. The CDR3 contains 16 residues. The DNA for the CDR3 is TGCGCCAGCAGCTTAATGTGGGGAGTCACTAACACTGAAGCTTTCTTT. Encoded protein: CASSLMWGVTNTEAFF.

The rearrangement joins TRBV28 to TRBJ2-7; possible D gene TRBD2, 6 bases. The CDR3 length is 13 residues. Germline loops: CDR1 MDHEN, CDR2 SYDVKM. The germline V and J ends were trimmed by 5 bases and 7 bases, with 15 bases remaining between them. This CDR3 reads CASSARRGKEQYF. CDR3 in DNA: TGTGCCAGCAGTGCCCGGAGGGGAAAGGAGCAGTACTTC.